These 20 T cell receptor beta chains came from one sample sequenced in a study of cytomegalovirus exposure and HLA in healthy donors. The PCR contained 60 Vbeta and 13 Jbeta primers. Assay used: immunoSEQ multiplex PCR; TCRdb lists only in-frame clones, some missing. The table includes around 130,000 clones, over 8.5% detected once. Sequenced: PBMCs. Receptors were obtained from a woman between 40 and 55 years old in good health and CMV-seropositive.

The table lists this clone with a few counts. The gene calls are TRBV7-8 and TRBJ2-3; no reliable D call. Germline V gene lookup returns CDR1 SGHVS and CDR2 FQNEAQ. The CDR3 totals 16 residues. The V end was cut by 2 bases, the J end by 3 bases, with 15 bases between. This chain's CDR3 is CASSLNPRMKTDTQYF. CDR3 bases: TGTGCCAGCAGCTTAAACCCCAGGATGAAGACAGATACGCAGTATTTT.

The gene calls are TRBV5-4 and TRBJ2-7; TRBD1 agrees at 9 bases. Germline V gene lookup returns CDR1 SGHNT and CDR2 YYREEE (reference sequence). The ends lost 4 bases at V and 0 bases at J; junction bases unmatched: 5. This CDR3 has 15 residues. For the CDR3, the DNA is TGTGCCAGCAGCCCGGGACAGGGATCCTCCTACGAGCAGTACTTC. Translated, it gives CASSPGQGSSYEQYF.

This chain links TRBV5-1 with TRBJ2-1; 7 bases align to TRBD1. The CDR3 is made up of 15 amino acids. The germline V gene has CDR1 SGHRS and CDR2 YFSETQ. Trimming took 0 bases from V and 3 from J; bases not matched to a gene: 3. The chain's CDR3 is CASSLAWTGYNEQFF. The CDR3 coding sequence is TGCGCCAGCAGCTTGGCCTGGACAGGCTACAATGAGCAGTTCTTC.

This clone has only a few counts. In nucleotides, the CDR3 is TGTGCCAGCAGCGTAGAGGGGAATCGGGGGGGGACTGAAGCTTTCTTT. It is translated as CASSVEGNRGGTEAFF. The chain combines TRBV9 with TRBJ1-1, with D possibly TRBD1 on 5 matching bases. V lost 0 bases and J 5 bases, leaving 17 bases between the germline ends. Germline-derived CDR1 and CDR2 are SGDLS and YYNGEE. The CDR3 totals 16 residues.

The chain is built from TRBV30 and TRBJ2-7, with 7 bases aligning to TRBD1. Germline trimming cut 5 bases from V and 7 bases from J; bases unmatched to any gene: 11. The CDR3 contains 13 residues. CDR1 and CDR2 from the germline V gene are GTSNPN and SVGIG (reference sequence). The CDR3 protein is CAWDRDSVGEQYF. As DNA, the CDR3 is TGTGCCTGGGATCGGGACAGCGTGGGTGAGCAGTACTTC.

The rearrangement links TRBV10-3 to TRBJ2-2; TRBD2 agrees at 7 bases. Germline V gives CDR1 ENHRY, CDR2 SYGVKD. The CDR3 is made up of 15 amino acids. With V trimmed by 2 bases and J by 2 bases, 2 bases remained unmatched. CDR3 amino acids: CAISEGGVNTGELFF. The CDR3 DNA reads TGTGCCATCAGTGAGGGGGGGGTAAACACCGGGGAGCTGTTTTTT.

For the CDR3, the DNA is TGTGCCAGCTCACCAGTGACGGAGGAAAAACTGTTTTTT. Translation gives CASSPVTEEKLFF. The J gene is TRBJ1-4, the V gene TRBV18; D call uncertain. The ends were cut back, 2 bases at V and 8 bases at J, with 9 bases in the middle. The germline gives CDR1 KGHSH, CDR2 LQKENI. This CDR3 contains 13 residues.

This clone appeared a few times. Different DNA sequences within this sample yield the same CDR3. The V gene is TRBV18, the J gene TRBJ2-7, with TRBD1 identical over 8 bases. Germline loops: CDR1 KGHSH, CDR2 LQKENI. The junction had 12 bases not matched to a gene; V was cut back by 6 bases and J by 5 bases. This CDR3 comprises 15 residues. In DNA, the CDR3 is TGTGCCAGCTCCCCCCTACCGCAGGGGGCCCACGAGCAGTACTTC. This sequence encodes CASSPLPQGAHEQYF.

In DNA form, the CDR3 reads TGTGCCAGCAGTGAAAGGACAGGGAAGTATTCACCCCTCCACTTT. Translation: CASSERTGKYSPLHF. The chain links TRBV6-1 to TRBJ1-6, with TRBD1 matching over 8 bases. This CDR3 comprises 15 residues. V gave up 2 bases and J gave up 8 bases; unmatched junction bases: 5. Germline V lookup: CDR1 MNHNS, CDR2 SASEGT.

This clone came up a few times. The chain has TRBV5-4 and TRBJ2-7, with 9 nucleotides matching TRBD1. This CDR3 region has 13 residues. Germline trimming cut 4 bases from V and 2 bases from J; bases unmatched to any gene: 1. From germline, CDR1 is SGHNT and CDR2 YYREEE (reference sequence). CDR3: CASSGTGTYEQYF. DNA of the CDR3: TGTGCCAGCAGCGGGACAGGGACCTACGAGCAGTACTTC.

The table lists this clone with a few counts. This chain connects TRBV5-1 to TRBJ1-1; D not resolved. V lost 3 bases and J 2 bases, leaving 14 bases between the germline ends. The germline CDR1 and CDR2 sequences are SGHRS and YFSETQ. The CDR3 loop spans 15 amino acids. DNA for the CDR3: TGCGCCAGCAGCTGGCGGGGAGGGTCCAACACTGAAGCTTTCTTT. Amino acids: CASSWRGGSNTEAFF.

At least ten counts were recorded for this clone. The genes are TRBV28 and TRBJ1-4; TRBD1 agrees at 7 bases. There are 15 residues in the CDR3. With V trimmed by 5 bases and J by 3 bases, 6 bases remained unmatched. Germline CDR1 is MDHEN and CDR2 is SYDVKM. This CDR3 reads CASSTNRGPNEKLFF. CDR3 bases: TGTGCCAGCAGTACAAACAGGGGTCCTAATGAAAAACTGTTTTTT.

V is TRBV5-8 and J is TRBJ1-1; tentative D call: TRBD1 (5 bases). Germline CDR1 is SGHTS and CDR2 is YDEGEE. The CDR3 has 15 amino acids. V lost 5 bases and J lost 7, with 21 bases in between. This CDR3 is CASRPWTPEHLEAFF. CDR3 nucleotides: TGTGCCAGCAGACCTTGGACACCCGAACATCTTGAAGCTTTCTTT.

V and J are TRBV5-6 and TRBJ1-1, with no clear D. Germline-derived CDR1 and CDR2 are SGHDT and YYEEEE. Trimming pared 0 bases from V and 6 bases from J, leaving 15 bases between. There are 15 residues in the CDR3. The CDR3 spells CASSLAGRRLAEAFF. The CDR3 DNA follows: TGTGCCAGCAGCTTGGCCGGTCGCAGGTTGGCTGAAGCTTTCTTT.

Only a few counts were recorded for this clone. This chain joins TRBV27 and TRBJ1-6; 11 bases align to TRBD1. This CDR3 has 15 amino acids. Trimming took 3 bases from V and 8 from J; bases not matched to a gene: 3. Germline assignment: CDR1 MNHEY and CDR2 SMNVEV (reference sequence). CDR3 in amino acids: CASSFRDRGYSPLHF. CDR3 sequence (DNA): TGTGCCAGCAGTTTCCGGGACAGGGGGTATTCACCCCTCCACTTT.

This clone appeared a few times. V gene TRBV7-2 combines with J gene TRBJ2-3; TRBD2 matches at 10 bases. V was pared by 4 bases and J by 1 base, with 5 bases of the junction left unmatched. Per germline, CDR1 SGHTA and CDR2 FQGNSA. This CDR3 comprises 16 residues. The CDR3 region has the DNA TGTGCCAGCAGCTCCCCTCTAGCGGGGGGCACAGATACGCAGTATTTT. Protein sequence: CASSSPLAGGTDTQYF.

The V and J genes are TRBV27 and TRBJ1-1, with D possibly being TRBD1 (6 bases). This CDR3 is 15 amino acids long. V lost 5 bases to trimming and J lost 3 bases, with 16 bases between them. The germline gives CDR1 MNHEY, CDR2 SMNVEV (reference sequence). The CDR3 loop is CASSLQGRRDTEAFF. CDR3 nucleotide sequence: TGTGCCAGCAGTCTTCAGGGGCGTCGAGACACTGAAGCTTTCTTT.

J is TRBJ2-2 and V is TRBV25-1; 9 bases agree with TRBD2. CDR1 MGHDK and CDR2 SYGVNS come from the germline V gene. Trimming took 0 bases from V and 7 from J; bases not matched to a gene: 6. The CDR3 has 16 residues. The CDR3: CASSEYGGGVHGELFF. CDR3 nucleotides: TGTGCCAGCAGTGAATACGGCGGGGGGGTTCACGGGGAGCTGTTTTTT.

The rearrangement links TRBV6-5 to TRBJ1-2; D is possibly TRBD1 (5 bases). This CDR3 region has 13 residues. CDR1 is MNHEY and CDR2 is SVGAGI in the germline V gene. Trimming took off 6 bases at V and 6 bases at J, with 14 bases between the two ends. The CDR3 sequence: CASSRGWGDGYTF. The DNA of the CDR3 is TGTGCCAGCAGCCGGGGGTGGGGGGATGGCTACACCTTC.

The chain couples TRBV6-5 to TRBJ1-1; 9 bases fit TRBD1. This CDR3 spans 15 amino acids. J gave up 5 bases and V 7 bases, and 11 bases lay outside the gene matches. CDR1 MNHEY and CDR2 SVGAGI come from the germline V gene. The CDR3 sequence is CASNRDRVGTTEAFF. The CDR3 bases are TGTGCCAGCAATCGGGACAGGGTTGGTACTACTGAAGCTTTCTTT.